The present TCR beta chain was sequenced within a study of early T cells in non-severe SARS-CoV-2 infection. Study in general: Chains from this unsorted whole-blood bulk RNA could not be paired.

This clonotype has a count of ten or more. No antigen is known for it. The CDR3 is 17 residues long. V was pared by 0 bases and J by 4 bases, with 16 bases between. Germline V lookup: CDR1 SGDLS, CDR2 YYNGEE. As part of library construction, unique molecular identifiers were attached to individual cDNA molecules. TCRdb reprocessed the 5' RACE reads via MiXCR and lists one record per CDR3 protein. This sample carries 65,000 to 70,000 distinct CDR3 sequences, about a tenth of them seen once, and the ten largest clones take around 6.6%. Study results and caveats: A preference for anti-spike CD8 responses marked VDJdb matching, which missed private and CD4 specificities.

This clonotype was obtained from an adult who was a healthcare worker with PCR-confirmed SARS-CoV-2 infection or an uninfected control (not recorded which). V is TRBV9 and J is TRBJ2-2; the D gene is possibly TRBD2 (5 bases). The specimen was whole blood. This CDR3 is CASSVAIVAGGTGELFF. DNA for the CDR3: TGTGCCAGCAGCGTAGCTATAGTGGCTGGAGGCACCGGGGAGCTGTTTTTT.